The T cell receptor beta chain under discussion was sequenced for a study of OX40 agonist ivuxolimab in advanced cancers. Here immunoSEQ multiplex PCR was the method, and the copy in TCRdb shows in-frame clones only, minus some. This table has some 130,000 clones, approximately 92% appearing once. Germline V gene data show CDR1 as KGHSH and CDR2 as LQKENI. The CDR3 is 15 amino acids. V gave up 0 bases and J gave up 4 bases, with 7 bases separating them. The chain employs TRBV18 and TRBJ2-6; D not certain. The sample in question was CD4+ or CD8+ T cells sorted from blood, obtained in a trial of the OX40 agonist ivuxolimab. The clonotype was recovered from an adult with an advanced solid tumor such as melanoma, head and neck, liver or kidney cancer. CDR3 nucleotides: TGTGCCAGCTCACCACCCTTGGGGGGGGCCAACGTCCTGACTTTC. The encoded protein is CASSPPLGGANVLTF.